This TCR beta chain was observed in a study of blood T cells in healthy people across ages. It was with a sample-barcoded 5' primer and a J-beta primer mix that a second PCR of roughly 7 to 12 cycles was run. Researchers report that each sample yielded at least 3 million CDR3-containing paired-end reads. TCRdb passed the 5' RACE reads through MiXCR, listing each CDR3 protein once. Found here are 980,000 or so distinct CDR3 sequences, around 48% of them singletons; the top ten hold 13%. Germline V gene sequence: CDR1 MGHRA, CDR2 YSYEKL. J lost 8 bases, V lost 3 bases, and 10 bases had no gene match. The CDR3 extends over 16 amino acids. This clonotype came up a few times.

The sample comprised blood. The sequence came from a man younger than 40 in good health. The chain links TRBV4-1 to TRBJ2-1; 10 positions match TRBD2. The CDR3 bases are TGCGCCAGCAGCCAGGCTACTAGCGGGGTTTTTGATGAGCAGTTCTTC. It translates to CASSQATSGVFDEQFF.